Given below is one TCR beta chain in context. Each CDR3 protein is one row after TCRdb ran MiXCR on the 5' RACE reads. The table includes approximately 190,000 distinct CDR3 sequences, about 16% detected once. This sample was included in a study of T-cell memory formation after mild COVID-19. The V gene end was trimmed by 9 bases and the J gene end by 1 base; junction bases not matched to a gene: 12. Per the germline V gene, CDR1 is MNHNS and CDR2 is SASEGT. The CDR3 spans 16 residues. The genes are TRBV6-1 and TRBJ1-1; TRBD1 matches 9 bases. Source material: PBMCs or a T cell subset sorted from them (not recorded which). The clonotype originates from an adult woman who had mild COVID-19 (a few samples of this study predate the infection). Cell type and time point are not known. The CDR3 nucleotides read TGTGCCAGTTTCCCGGGACAGGGACGACAGAACACTGAAGCTTTCTTT. It yields the protein CASFPGQGRQNTEAFF.